The 23 T cell receptor beta chains given below trace back to one sample, sequenced in a study of beta chain features in type 1 diabetes. General observations from the study: In every one of the four CD4+ subsets, TCRB CDR3s were moderately but significantly shorter in Type 1 diabetes patients.

Their antigen targets remain unknown. The entirety of the isolated RNA underwent reverse transcription, so expressed TCRB transcripts were sequenced. Measured with immunoSEQ multiplex PCR; TCRdb has only the in-frame clones, and not every one. The profile shows 150,000 to 200,000 clones, approximately 62% of them singletons. The sample consisted of naive CD4+ T cells from blood. Receptors were obtained from a man younger than 40 with type 1 diabetes.

The V gene is TRBV9, the J gene TRBJ2-5; the D gene is possibly TRBD1 (5 bases). Trimming stripped 2 bases from V and 2 bases from J, with 10 bases between. There are 14 residues in the CDR3. CDR1 and CDR2 (germline): SGDLS, YYNGEE. The CDR3 DNA reads as TGTGCCAGCAGCGTGTCCCAGGGACAAGAGACCCAGTACTTC. Protein sequence: CASSVSQGQETQYF. Combining the CDR3 with reference TRBV9 and TRBJ2-5 gives the whole variable domain DSGVTQTPKHLITATGQRVTLRCSPRSGDLSVYWYQQSLDQGLQFLIQYYNGEERAKGNILERFSAQQFPDLHSELNLSSLELGDSALYFCASSVSQGQETQYFGPGTRLLVL.

The chain combines TRBV7-8 with TRBJ2-5; D possibly uses TRBD1 or TRBD2 (6 bases each). V was pared by 6 bases and J by 5 bases, with 25 bases between. This CDR3 comprises 17 residues. CDR1 and CDR2 from the germline V gene are SGHVS and FQNEAQ. The CDR3, as DNA: TGTGCCAGCAGGGAGGGGCGGACAGTCTCTTCGGGGGAGACCCAGTACTTC. It is translated as CASREGRTVSSGETQYF.

This clone was seen a handful of times. The V gene is TRBV2, the J gene TRBJ2-3; D gene ambiguous. The germline V gene has CDR1 SNHLY and CDR2 FYNNEI. Trimming stripped 3 bases from V and 1 base from J, with 8 bases between. The CDR3 totals 14 residues. This chain's CDR3 is CASSDLIGTDTQYF. The CDR3 DNA reads TGTGCCAGCAGTGATTTGATAGGCACAGATACGCAGTATTTT.

The rearrangement uses TRBV9 and TRBJ2-7; TRBD1 matches at 8 bases. Unmatched junction bases numbered 5, after V lost 0 bases and J lost 3 bases. The CDR3 sequence is 15 residues long. The germline CDR1 and CDR2 sequences are SGDLS and YYNGEE. This CDR3 reads CASSVVAGGLYEQYF. The CDR3 DNA reads TGTGCCAGCAGCGTAGTCGCAGGGGGCCTCTACGAGCAGTACTTC. The variable domain in full, completed from reference TRBV9 and TRBJ2-7, reads DSGVTQTPKHLITATGQRVTLRCSPRSGDLSVYWYQQSLDQGLQFLIQYYNGEERAKGNILERFSAQQFPDLHSELNLSSLELGDSALYFCASSVVAGGLYEQYFGPGTRLTVT.

The CDR3 region is CSVRGPGLNEQFF. As DNA, the CDR3 is TGCAGCGTGAGGGGGCCCGGGTTGAATGAGCAGTTCTTC. V gene TRBV29-1 combines with J gene TRBJ2-1, with TRBD1 matching over 7 bases. This CDR3 region has 13 residues. V lost 6 bases and J lost 7; bases outside the gene matches: 9. Germline-derived CDR1 and CDR2 are SQVTM and ANQGSEA.

V usage is TRBV20-1 and J usage is TRBJ1-2; D is uncertain. The CDR3 has 9 residues. Trimming left V 5 bases short and J 9 bases short, with 7 bases between. In germline, CDR1 is DFQATT, CDR2 SNEGSKA (reference sequence). Written as DNA, the CDR3 is TGCAGTGCTTCCCCACGCTACACCTTC. This encodes CSASPRYTF.

The rearrangement links TRBV6-1 to TRBJ1-1; the match to TRBD1 covers 8 bases. The CDR3 sequence is 14 residues long. Per the germline V gene, CDR1 is MNHNS and CDR2 is SASEGT. The V and J ends lost 10 bases and 3 bases, in that order; junction bases with no gene match: 10. The CDR3 reads CATQYRGGDTEAFF. The CDR3 DNA reads as TGTGCCACCCAATACAGGGGGGGAGACACTGAAGCTTTCTTT.

V gene TRBV30 combines with J gene TRBJ1-4; D may be TRBD1 (5 bases). The length of the CDR3 is 14 residues. Trimming pared 1 base from V and 5 bases from J, leaving 11 bases between. The V gene's germline CDR1 is GTSNPN and CDR2 SVGIG (reference sequence). In nucleotides, the CDR3 is TGTGCCTGGAGTGAAGGACAACGAAATGAAAAACTGTTTTTT. Protein sequence: CAWSEGQRNEKLFF.

The V call is TRBV30, the J call TRBJ2-3; 10 bases match TRBD1. J gave up 6 bases and V 0 bases, and 6 bases lay outside the gene matches. CDR1 is GTSNPN, CDR2 SVGIG, per germline (reference sequence). The CDR3 is 15 amino acids. The chain's CDR3 is CAWSVLDRGRDTQYF. CDR3 coding DNA: TGTGCCTGGAGTGTACTTGACAGGGGGCGGGATACGCAGTATTTT.

The V and J genes are TRBV21-1 and TRBJ2-7; the table's TRBD1 call for D was not verified on the DNA. TRBV21-1 is a pseudogene. This CDR3 is built from 15 residues. CDR3 sequence reads: CASSKARGQGGEQYF. The CDR3 DNA reads TGTGCCAGCAGCAAAGCGAGGGGACAGGGAGGCGAGCAGTACTTC.

This clone has more than one count but fewer than ten. The V call is TRBV19, the J call TRBJ2-3, with 7 bases identical to TRBD1. This CDR3 spans 14 amino acids. The ends lost 4 bases at V and 4 bases at J; junction bases unmatched: 5. CDR1 is LNHDA and CDR2 is SQIVND in the germline V gene (reference sequence). CDR3: CASSRRQGADTQYF. The CDR3 bases are TGTGCCAGTAGTAGGCGACAGGGTGCAGATACGCAGTATTTT.

The J gene is TRBJ2-3, the V gene TRBV7-2; no firm D call. Per germline, CDR1 SGHTA and CDR2 FQGNSA. The CDR3 has 13 residues. V lost 4 bases, J lost 9 bases, and 14 bases lay in between. The CDR3 sequence is CASSSYPAGTQYF. In DNA, the CDR3 is TGTGCCAGCAGCTCATATCCGGCCGGAACGCAGTATTTT.

The CDR3 DNA is TGTGCCAGCAGTCCTCGGGACGGACAATTCTACGAGCAGTACTTC. It yields the protein CASSPRDGQFYEQYF. This chain connects TRBV27 to TRBJ2-7; TRBD1 or TRBD2 may be the D gene (5 bases each). The CDR3 is 15 residues long. Germline V lookup: CDR1 MNHEY, CDR2 SMNVEV (reference sequence). V gave up 5 bases and J gave up 3 bases, with 17 bases separating them.

This chain links TRBV7-2 with TRBJ2-5, with D uncertain. CDR3 length: 16 residues. Trimming cost V 1 base and J 5 bases, with 17 bases left between them. Germline lookup yields CDR1 SGHTA and CDR2 FQGNSA. The DNA for the CDR3 is TGTGCCAGCAGCTTAGTTTCGGGCCCAGTCTCGGAGACCCAGTACTTC. Translation gives CASSLVSGPVSETQYF.

The CDR3 nucleotides read TGCAGCTTTGCCGGGACAGGGGGCGAGCAGTACTTC. This codes for CSFAGTGGEQYF. The chain links TRBV29-1 to TRBJ2-7, with 11 bases identical to TRBD1. Germline V gene sequence: CDR1 SQVTM, CDR2 ANQGSEA. Trimming cost V 8 bases and J 6 bases; bases outside gene matches: 6. The CDR3 is made up of 12 amino acids.

Only a few counts were recorded for this clone. The J gene is TRBJ1-1, the V gene TRBV12-5; D unclear. V lost 2 bases and J lost 3, with 7 bases in between. The CDR3 has 13 amino acids. In germline, CDR1 is LGHNT, CDR2 FRNRAP. The CDR3 spells CASGLTLYTEAFF. CDR3 in DNA: TGTGCTAGTGGTTTGACCCTCTACACTGAAGCTTTCTTT.

The V and J genes are TRBV11-2 and TRBJ2-5; 7 bases are shared with TRBD2. Unmatched junction bases numbered 12, after V lost 3 bases and J lost 5 bases. CDR1 and CDR2 (germline): SGHAT, FQNNGV. This CDR3 spans 16 amino acids. CDR3 DNA: TGTGCCAGCAGCTTCCACGGGGTAGCGGGCTACGAGACCCAGTACTTC. This translates into CASSFHGVAGYETQYF.

This clone was observed a few times. This rearrangement joins TRBV29-1 to TRBJ1-2; 8 bases agree with TRBD1. The CDR3 is made up of 14 amino acids. CDR1 and CDR2 from the germline V gene are SQVTM and ANQGSEA. The V gene end was trimmed by 1 base and the J gene end by 0 bases; junction bases not matched to a gene: 1. As DNA, the CDR3 is TGCAGCGTTGAAGGACAGGGGACTAACTATGGCTACACCTTC. Translated: CSVEGQGTNYGYTF.

The V gene is TRBV18, the J gene TRBJ2-7, with D perhaps given as TRBD1 or TRBD2 (5 bases each). Per the germline V gene, CDR1 is KGHSH and CDR2 is LQKENI. V was clipped by 5 bases and J by 7 bases, with 15 bases between them. The CDR3 contains 13 residues. CDR3 DNA: TGTGCCAGCTCATTTGGGACCCTCCAAGAGCAGTACTTC. It yields the protein CASSFGTLQEQYF.

The rearrangement uses TRBV12-5 and TRBJ2-5; D not resolved. The CDR3 length is 11 residues. Trimming removed 2 bases from V and 4 bases from J, with 2 bases in between. Germline lookup yields CDR1 LGHNT and CDR2 FRNRAP. The DNA of the CDR3 is TGTGCTAGTGGTTTGTTAGAGACCCAGTACTTC. This translates into CASGLLETQYF.

This clone has just a few counts. The chain recombines TRBV20-1 with TRBJ2-1; a possible D gene is TRBD1 (5 bases). The CDR3 length is 11 residues. Between the trimmed V and J ends, which lost 6 bases and 5 bases, there was a span of 8 bases. The germline CDR1 and CDR2 sequences are DFQATT and SNEGSKA (reference sequence). The CDR3 loop is CSAKTDNEQFF. DNA for the CDR3: TGCAGTGCCAAGACAGACAATGAGCAGTTCTTC.

The CDR3 reads CSVVPDYNEQFF. DNA for the CDR3: TGCAGCGTTGTCCCAGATTACAATGAGCAGTTCTTC. The chain employs TRBV29-1 and TRBJ2-1; D is ambiguous. This CDR3 region has 12 residues. V was cut by 4 bases and J by 4 bases, with 8 bases left in between. The V gene's germline CDR1 is SQVTM and CDR2 ANQGSEA.

This clone was seen a handful of times. The V gene is TRBV9, the J gene TRBJ2-7; D not resolved. The CDR3 length is 13 residues. The V gene lost 0 bases and the J gene lost 10 bases, with 14 bases spanning the gap. Germline V CDR1 and CDR2: SGDLS, YYNGEE. This CDR3 reads CASSVEGSGLQYF. The DNA of the CDR3 is TGTGCCAGCAGCGTAGAGGGTAGTGGATTACAGTACTTC.